Shown below are 32 T cell receptor beta chains from a single sample sequenced in a study of cytomegalovirus exposure and HLA in healthy donors (dated by TCRdb to the late 2010s). Libraries came from the immunoSEQ multiplex PCR assay. The multiplex PCR relied on a mix of 60 forward primers for TCR Vbeta segments and 13 reverse primers for TCR Jbeta segments. TCRdb stores this immuneACCESS table with in-frame sequences only. Part of the clones is absent; in the studies checked, under half of the shortfall reflects unresolved V genes, and no reason is known for the rest. This sample lists 100,000 to 150,000 clones; 80% were detected once. More than 8% of the sample goes to the ten largest clones. The sequencing input was PBMCs. The receptor set was obtained from a man younger than 45 in good health and CMV-seropositive.

J is TRBJ2-3 and V is TRBV29-1, with 10 bases fitting TRBD1. The CDR3 extends over 17 amino acids. Germline V gene lookup returns CDR1 SQVTM and CDR2 ANQGSEA. V gave up 6 bases and J gave up 0 bases; unmatched junction bases: 12. The CDR3 sequence: CSVRPGQGPTSTDTQYF. The CDR3 DNA reads as TGCAGCGTCAGGCCGGGACAGGGGCCTACGAGCACAGATACGCAGTATTTT.

The rearrangement joins TRBV6-1 to TRBJ1-5, with D possibly matching TRBD1 (6 bases). The V and J ends lost 7 bases and 3 bases respectively, with 10 bases between them. Germline V gene data show CDR1 as MNHNS and CDR2 as SASEGT. This CDR3 spans 13 amino acids. CDR3 protein: CASIRDTNQPQHF. The DNA of the CDR3 is TGTGCCAGCATTCGGGACACCAATCAGCCCCAGCATTTT.

This clone was detected once. The chain links TRBV5-8 to TRBJ2-5, with a tentative D call TRBD1 (6 bases). The CDR3 runs 13 residues. The ends were cut back, 1 base at V and 4 bases at J, with 8 bases in the middle. Germline assignment: CDR1 SGHTS and CDR2 YDEGEE. The CDR3 region is CASSLTGIETQYF. The CDR3 DNA sequence: TGTGCCAGCAGCTTGACAGGGATAGAGACCCAGTACTTC.

The chain links TRBV18 to TRBJ1-3; no firm D call. Germline V gene lookup returns CDR1 KGHSH and CDR2 LQKENI. CDR3 length equals 13 residues. V was shortened by 9 bases and J by 2 bases, with 11 bases between the two germline ends. In nucleotides, the CDR3 is TGTGCCAGTTATCGGGATGCTGGAAACACCATATATTTT. Protein sequence: CASYRDAGNTIYF.

This clone was counted a single time. The chain recombines TRBV15 with TRBJ1-5; D remains unclear. The V gene's germline CDR1 is LNHNV and CDR2 YYDKDF (reference sequence). The CDR3 is made up of 15 amino acids. Trimming stripped 0 bases from V and 3 bases from J, with 9 bases between. As DNA, the CDR3 is TGTGCCACCAGCAGAGACGCAGGTTACAATCAGCCCCAGCATTTT. As protein: CATSRDAGYNQPQHF.

The chain couples TRBV5-4 to TRBJ1-1; D is possibly TRBD1 (5 bases). V was trimmed by 4 bases and J by 4 bases, leaving 17 bases between them. The CDR3 totals 15 residues. Germline-derived CDR1 and CDR2 are SGHNT and YYREEE (reference sequence). The CDR3 protein is CASSELQGEGTEAFF. CDR3 DNA sequence: TGTGCCAGCAGCGAGCTGCAAGGGGAAGGCACTGAAGCTTTCTTT.

The CDR3 here is CASSVGQRYRNQPQHF. DNA for the CDR3: TGTGCCAGCAGCGTCGGACAGAGGTATCGCAATCAGCCCCAGCATTTT. The gene calls are TRBV11-2 and TRBJ1-5; tentative D call: TRBD1 (6 bases). The V and J ends lost 5 bases and 2 bases respectively, with 16 bases between them. This CDR3 is built from 16 residues. Germline CDR1 reads SGHAT; CDR2 reads FQNNGV.

The chain couples TRBV5-1 to TRBJ2-7; 10 positions match TRBD1. V lost 2 bases and J lost 3; bases outside the gene matches: 5. The CDR3 has 15 residues. From germline, CDR1 is SGHRS and CDR2 YFSETQ. The CDR3 coding sequence is TGCGCCAGCAGCTTACGGGACAGGGGTAACTACGAGCAGTACTTC. It encodes CASSLRDRGNYEQYF.

This clone appeared once. The chain combines TRBV10-3 with TRBJ1-6, with D hard to call. CDR1 and CDR2 from the germline V gene are ENHRY and SYGVKD. The CDR3 has 14 residues. With 8 bases removed from V and 7 bases from J, the gap between germline ends came to 15 bases. The CDR3 region is CAISGGGLNSPLHF. CDR3 DNA sequence: TGTGCCATCTCAGGCGGAGGACTAAATTCACCCCTCCACTTT.

This clone has just a few counts. This chain connects TRBV5-1 to TRBJ2-6; D remains unclear. V shed 2 bases and J shed 4 bases, with 7 bases lying between them. The CDR3 contains 14 residues. CDR1 is SGHRS and CDR2 is YFSETQ in the germline V gene. The chain's CDR3 is CASSLVAGANVLTF. The CDR3 bases are TGCGCCAGCAGCTTAGTGGCAGGGGCCAACGTCCTGACTTTC.

CDR3 protein: CASSVGDREFYEQYF. The CDR3, as DNA: TGTGCCAGCAGTGTAGGGGACAGGGAGTTCTACGAGCAGTACTTC. This chain uses TRBV6-1 with TRBJ2-7; 9 positions agree with TRBD1. Losses at the gene ends were 4 bases for V and 3 bases for J; bases not matched to a gene: 7. Germline V gene lookup returns CDR1 MNHNS and CDR2 SASEGT. This CDR3 has 15 amino acids.

The V call is TRBV29-1, the J call TRBJ2-5; D gene ambiguous. Judging by the DNA end, TRBJ2-7 fits better; the J call may be wrong. The CDR3 is 12 amino acids. Looked up from germline, CDR1 is SQVTM and CDR2 is ANQGSEA. CDR3 sequence (DNA): TGCAGCGTGGGCAGGAACCAATACGAGCAGTACTTC. The encoded protein is CSVGRNQYEQYF.

The chain joins TRBV20-1 to TRBJ2-5, with D uncertain. Trimming removed 7 bases at V and 3 bases at J, with 6 bases between. Germline V gives CDR1 DFQATT, CDR2 SNEGSKA (reference sequence). This CDR3 region has 10 residues. As DNA, the CDR3 is TGCAGTGGGAGAAAAGAGACCCAGTACTTC. As protein: CSGRKETQYF.

As DNA, the CDR3 is TGTGCCAGCAGTTACTCCAGCGGGGGGGGCACCGGGGAGCTGTTTTTT. Encoded protein: CASSYSSGGGTGELFF. The rearrangement uses TRBV6-6 and TRBJ2-2; 10 bases agree with TRBD2. V lost 0 bases to trimming and J lost 4 bases; unmatched junction nucleotides: 2. Germline V gives CDR1 MNHNY, CDR2 SVGAGI (reference sequence). The CDR3 loop spans 16 amino acids.

CDR3 sequence reads: CASSEALLGRGRGYTF. In DNA, the CDR3 is TGTGCCAGCAGTGAAGCGCTTCTGGGGAGGGGGAGAGGCTACACCTTC. The chain is built from TRBV6-1 and TRBJ1-2; D is possibly TRBD1 (6 bases). The CDR3 contains 16 residues. CDR1 is MNHNS, CDR2 SASEGT, per germline. V shed 0 bases and J shed 8 bases, with 19 bases lying between them.

V and J are TRBV19 and TRBJ1-2; 9 bases are a match to TRBD1. Losses at the gene ends were 2 bases for V and 2 bases for J; bases not matched to a gene: 3. Germline CDR1 is LNHDA and CDR2 is SQIVND (reference sequence). The CDR3 consists of 15 residues. DNA for the CDR3: TGTGCCAGTAGTATAAGGGGGACAGGGAACTATGGCTACACCTTC. This translates into CASSIRGTGNYGYTF.

This chain joins TRBV5-1 and TRBJ2-3, with TRBD2 matching 12 bases. Trimming cost V 1 base and J 6 bases; bases outside gene matches: 3. The CDR3 contains 15 residues. Germline CDR1 and CDR2: SGHRS and YFSETQ. CDR3 region: CASSLTSGGRDTQYF. As DNA, the CDR3 is TGCGCCAGCAGCTTGACTAGCGGGGGGCGGGATACGCAGTATTTT.

The chain couples TRBV29-1 to TRBJ1-1, with D tentatively TRBD1 (5 bases). The V end was cut by 6 bases, the J end by 3 bases, with 14 bases between. Germline V gene data show CDR1 as SQVTM and CDR2 as ANQGSEA. The CDR3 runs 13 residues. The CDR3 bases are TGCAGCGTAGACCCAGGGTTGGACACTGAAGCTTTCTTT. Its translation: CSVDPGLDTEAFF.

The V call is TRBV7-8, the J call TRBJ1-5; 7 positions match TRBD1. The germline gives CDR1 SGHVS, CDR2 FQNEAQ. CDR3 length equals 15 residues. J gave up 2 bases and V 6 bases, and 7 bases lay outside the gene matches. The CDR3 DNA follows: TGTGCCAGCAGTAAGACAGGGTATGGCAATCAGCCCCAGCATTTT. This gives the protein CASSKTGYGNQPQHF.

The J gene is TRBJ1-1, the V gene TRBV2, with TRBD1 matching 12 bases. J gave up 6 bases and V 1 base, and 15 bases lay outside the gene matches. Germline loops: CDR1 SNHLY, CDR2 FYNNEI. The CDR3 contains 19 residues. Written as DNA, the CDR3 is TGTGCCAGCAGTGAAGATGGAGTCGGGACAGGGGGCGATTTCTCTGAAGCTTTCTTT. It is translated as CASSEDGVGTGGDFSEAFF.

V usage is TRBV5-8 and J usage is TRBJ2-7, with D possibly matching TRBD2 (5 bases). V was trimmed by 5 bases and J by 4 bases, leaving 13 bases between them. The CDR3 spans 13 residues. The germline V gene has CDR1 SGHTS and CDR2 YDEGEE. The CDR3 reads CASRPGWTYEQYF. Written as DNA, the CDR3 is TGTGCCAGCAGGCCGGGGTGGACTTACGAGCAGTACTTC. The full variable domain, its missing parts supplied by reference TRBV5-8 and TRBJ2-7, is EAGVTQSPTHLIKTRGQQATLRCSPISGHTSVYWYQQALGLGLQFLLWYDEGEERNRGNFPPRFSGRQFPNYSSELNVNALELEDSALYLCASRPGWTYEQYFGPGTRLTVT.

The rearrangement joins TRBV21-1 to TRBJ2-1; the D call in the table, TRBD2, was not verified against the DNA. TRBV21-1 is given as a pseudogene. This CDR3 has 15 amino acids. CDR3 bases: TGTGCCAGCACCAGGGGGACTAGCGTTTTAGATGAGCAGTTCTTC. It encodes CASTRGTSVLDEQFF.

The rearrangement uses TRBV18 and TRBJ2-5; TRBD1 agrees at 7 bases. J was trimmed by 1 base and V by 6 bases; bases with no gene match: 5. Germline V CDR1 and CDR2: KGHSH, LQKENI. The CDR3 consists of 14 residues. The CDR3 sequence: CASSRQGTQETQYF. CDR3 coding DNA: TGTGCCAGCTCGAGACAGGGCACCCAAGAGACCCAGTACTTC.

The CDR3 loop reads CASSPGRGDGYTF. The DNA of the CDR3 is TGTGCCAGCTCACCAGGCAGGGGCGATGGCTACACCTTC. The V gene is TRBV18, the J gene TRBJ1-2; the D gene is possibly TRBD1 (6 bases). The germline V gene has CDR1 KGHSH and CDR2 LQKENI. Trimming pared 2 bases from V and 6 bases from J, leaving 10 bases between. The CDR3 contains 13 residues. Full variable domain (remainder filled in from reference TRBV18 and TRBJ1-2): NAGVMQNPRHLVRRRGQEARLRCSPMKGHSHVYWYRQLPEEGLKFMVYLQKENIIDESGMPKERFSAEFPKEGPSILRIQQVVRGDSAAYFCASSPGRGDGYTFGSGTRLTVV.

This sequence joins TRBV6-5 and TRBJ1-1, with a possible D match to TRBD1 (5 bases). Germline V CDR1 and CDR2: MNHEY, SVGAGI. V lost 2 bases, J lost 2 bases, and 15 bases lay in between. The CDR3 consists of 16 residues. For the CDR3, the DNA is TGTGCCAGCAGTTACGGGTCCAGTGGGACTAACACTGAAGCTTTCTTT. As protein: CASSYGSSGTNTEAFF.

V gene TRBV5-6 combines with J gene TRBJ1-1, with D maybe TRBD1 (6 bases). Germline V CDR1 and CDR2: SGHDT, YYEEEE. CDR3 length: 14 amino acids. With 5 bases removed from V and 2 bases from J, the gap between germline ends came to 13 bases. CDR3 amino acids: CASSPTGSNTEAFF. In nucleotides, the CDR3 is TGTGCCAGCAGTCCTACAGGGTCAAACACTGAAGCTTTCTTT.

V gene TRBV7-2 combines with J gene TRBJ2-3, with TRBD2 identical over 12 bases. CDR1 is SGHTA, CDR2 FQGNSA, per germline. Trimming removed 5 bases from V and 5 bases from J; junction bases left unmatched: 11. This CDR3 is built from 17 residues. The DNA of the CDR3 is TGTGCCAGCAGCGTAAATCTAGCGGGGGGGTTTAGAGATACGCAGTATTTT. Translation gives CASSVNLAGGFRDTQYF.

The chain employs TRBV6-1 and TRBJ1-2, with 7 bases that match TRBD1. The germline V gene has CDR1 MNHNS and CDR2 SASEGT. V dropped 7 bases and J dropped 2; count of bases not matched to a gene: 7. This CDR3 is 14 amino acids long. DNA of the CDR3: TGTGCCAGCACTAGACAGGGTCGCAACTATGGCTACACCTTC. The encoded protein is CASTRQGRNYGYTF.

The rearrangement links TRBV5-1 to TRBJ2-3; tentatively, D is TRBD2 (5 bases). V was clipped by 4 bases and J by 5 bases, with 17 bases between them. The germline CDR1 and CDR2 sequences are SGHRS and YFSETQ. CDR3 length: 15 residues. CDR3 DNA: TGCGCCAGCAGCACCGGACTCTCCTGGGGAGATACGCAGTATTTT. As protein: CASSTGLSWGDTQYF.

The V call is TRBV2, the J call TRBJ2-7; no firm D call. Germline CDR1 and CDR2: SNHLY and FYNNEI. The germline V and J ends were trimmed by 7 bases and 0 bases, with 13 bases remaining between them. This CDR3 is built from 14 residues. The CDR3 here is CASILEVSSYEQYF. The DNA for the CDR3 is TGTGCCAGCATTCTCGAGGTTAGCTCCTACGAGCAGTACTTC.

This clone was counted a single time. The J gene is TRBJ1-1, the V gene TRBV2; D gene uncertain. Germline lookup yields CDR1 SNHLY and CDR2 FYNNEI. This CDR3 is built from 13 residues. V shed 4 bases and J shed 4 bases, with 10 bases lying between them. The CDR3 DNA reads as TGTGCCAGCAGTGCCCGGGGAGGCACTGAAGCTTTCTTT. The encoded protein is CASSARGGTEAFF.

This clone showed up just once. The chain combines TRBV30 with TRBJ1-2, with D unresolved. The V and J ends lost 0 bases and 3 bases respectively, with 8 bases between them. The CDR3 contains 13 residues. Per germline, CDR1 GTSNPN and CDR2 SVGIG (reference sequence). CDR3 DNA sequence: TGTGCCTGGAGTGTACGTGCGTACTATGGCTACACCTTC. Translated: CAWSVRAYYGYTF. Together with reference TRBV30 and TRBJ1-2, the CDR3 gives the full variable domain: SQTIHQWPATLVQPVGSPLSLECTVEGTSNPNLYWYRQAAGRGLQLLFYSVGIGQISSEVPQNLSASRPQDRQFILSSKKLLLSDSGFYLCAWSVRAYYGYTFGSGTRLTVV.